The clone carrying this T cell receptor beta chain has more than one count but fewer than ten. Antigen: not known. The entry originates in a study of blood T cells in healthy people across ages. General study results and limits: The study found more naive CD4+ cells and higher diversity in long-lived than aged donors.

The CDR3 is 14 residues long. Per the germline V gene, CDR1 is LGHNA and CDR2 is YSLEER. The V end lost 1 base, the J end lost 3 bases, and 8 bases lay between the germline ends. Primers used in a second PCR of roughly 7 to 12 cycles were a sample-barcoded 5' primer and a J-beta primer mix. MiXCR was run by TCRdb on the 5' RACE reads, yielding one entry per CDR3 protein. The sample has over 600,000 distinct CDR3 sequences, 20% to 25% seen once. This clonotype was sampled from a man aged 65 to 79 in good health. Sequenced input: blood. J is TRBJ2-3 and V is TRBV4-3; either TRBD1 or TRBD2 may supply D (5 bases each). This CDR3 is CASSQAWGTDTQYF. The CDR3 bases are TGCGCCAGCAGCCAAGCTTGGGGGACAGATACGCAGTATTTT.